A single sample gave rise to the 29 T cell receptor beta chains below, sequenced in a study of control samples from healthy donors and cancer patients. Here immunoSEQ multiplex PCR was the method, and the copy in TCRdb shows in-frame clones only, minus some. The repertoire has over 100,000 clones, about nine tenths of them found once; the top ten carry about 5.5%. Sequenced: blood. All receptors derive from a man between 18 and 29 years old in good health.

The chain recombines TRBV6-4 with TRBJ2-3, with 11 nucleotides matching TRBD2. Germline V gene lookup returns CDR1 MRHNA and CDR2 SNTAGT. The CDR3 length is 15 residues. J gave up 5 bases and V 6 bases, and 7 bases lay outside the gene matches. In nucleotides, the CDR3 is TGTGCCAGCAGCGCCATAGCGGGGGGGGTAGATACGCAGTATTTT. It specifies CASSAIAGGVDTQYF.

CDR3 protein: CASRPRTGNTEAFF. The CDR3 DNA reads TGTGCCAGCAGACCACGGACAGGGAACACTGAAGCTTTCTTT. J is TRBJ1-1 and V is TRBV6-6; 7 bases agree with TRBD1. Per germline, CDR1 MNHNY and CDR2 SVGAGI (reference sequence). V shed 6 bases and J 1 base; nucleotides not matched to a gene: 5. The CDR3 has 14 residues.

Remarks on this clone: The same CDR3 is also encoded by other DNA sequences in this sample. The CDR3 bases are TGTGCCAGCAGTGAAGCGTCGGGCGGCCAAGAGACCCAGTACTTC. Translating gives CASSEASGGQETQYF. The J gene is TRBJ2-5, the V gene TRBV6-1; unclear D gene. CDR3 length: 15 residues. Germline V gene data show CDR1 as MNHNS and CDR2 as SASEGT. The V end was cut by 0 bases, the J end by 1 base, with 9 bases between.

The V call is TRBV5-6, the J call TRBJ1-4; TRBD1 is a possible D gene (6 bases). With 1 base removed from V and 3 bases from J, the gap between germline ends came to 13 bases. CDR3 length equals 16 residues. Germline V gene sequence: CDR1 SGHDT, CDR2 YYEEEE. DNA of the CDR3: TGTGCCAGCAGCTTGCGCCAGGGGCTGTCTAATGAAAAACTGTTTTTT. Amino acid sequence: CASSLRQGLSNEKLFF.

The rearrangement links TRBV5-6 to TRBJ1-1; the D gene is possibly TRBD1 (5 bases). The CDR3 extends over 14 amino acids. Trimming stripped 6 bases from V and 0 bases from J, with 12 bases between. CDR1 and CDR2 from the germline V gene are SGHDT and YYEEEE. This CDR3 is CASKVGHLNTEAFF. Written as DNA, the CDR3 is TGTGCCAGCAAGGTGGGGCATCTGAACACTGAAGCTTTCTTT.

This rearrangement joins TRBV7-2 to TRBJ2-7, with D perhaps matching TRBD2 (5 bases). The CDR3 is made up of 17 amino acids. Germline V gene sequence: CDR1 SGHTA, CDR2 FQGNSA. Trimming removed 4 bases at V and 2 bases at J, with 21 bases between. The CDR3 nucleotides are TGTGCCAGCAGCTCAGCGCACGGGATATACAAAACCTACGAGCAGTACTTC. This translates into CASSSAHGIYKTYEQYF.

This rearrangement joins TRBV5-1 to TRBJ2-4; D unclear. The CDR3 consists of 14 residues. Germline CDR1 is SGHRS and CDR2 is YFSETQ. The V end was cut by 0 bases, the J end by 0 bases, with 4 bases between. The CDR3 loop reads CASSLEIAKNIQYF. The CDR3 nucleotides read TGCGCCAGCAGCTTGGAGATAGCCAAAAACATTCAGTACTTC. Looking up the rest from reference TRBV5-1 and TRBJ2-4 gives the full variable domain: KAGVTQTPRYLIKTRGQQVTLSCSPISGHRSVSWYQQTPGQGLQFLFEYFSETQRNKGNFPGRFSGRQFSNSRSEMNVSTLELGDSALYLCASSLEIAKNIQYFGAGTRLSVL.

The gene calls are TRBV4-2 and TRBJ2-3, with TRBD2 matching over 15 bases. V lost 5 bases to trimming and J lost 3 bases; unmatched junction nucleotides: 12. Per germline, CDR1 LGHNA and CDR2 YNFKEQ. The CDR3 has 19 amino acids. CDR3 sequence: CASSMRTSGGAGVTDTQYF. For the CDR3, the DNA is TGTGCCAGCAGCATGCGGACTAGCGGGGGGGCCGGTGTTACAGATACGCAGTATTTT.

A single count supports this clone. J is TRBJ2-3 and V is TRBV6-5; tentative D call: TRBD1 (5 bases). Germline V gene data show CDR1 as MNHEY and CDR2 as SVGAGI. V was pared by 4 bases and J by 3 bases, with 11 bases between. The CDR3 has 14 residues. The CDR3 nucleotides read TGTGCCAGCAGTTTTTCCTCAGGGACAGATACGCAGTATTTT. Translation gives CASSFSSGTDTQYF.

The CDR3 spells CASSVFPAGGSDYGYTF. The CDR3 DNA sequence: TGTGCCAGCAGCGTCTTTCCCGCGGGGGGGTCGGACTATGGCTACACCTTC. The rearrangement links TRBV9 to TRBJ1-2; weak D call: TRBD1 (5 bases). The CDR3 is 17 amino acids. V was clipped by 2 bases and J by 3 bases, with 20 bases between them. Looked up from germline, CDR1 is SGDLS and CDR2 is YYNGEE.

The CDR3 sequence: CATRSSGELFF. The CDR3 bases are TGCGCCACCCGAAGTAGCGGGGAGCTGTTTTTT. V is TRBV5-1 and J is TRBJ2-2; D remains ambiguous. The CDR3 runs to 11 residues. The germline V and J ends were trimmed by 9 bases and 7 bases, with 10 bases remaining between them. CDR1 and CDR2 from the germline V gene are SGHRS and YFSETQ. The entire variable domain, with the rest obtained from reference TRBV5-1 and TRBJ2-2, is as follows: KAGVTQTPRYLIKTRGQQVTLSCSPISGHRSVSWYQQTPGQGLQFLFEYFSETQRNKGNFPGRFSGRQFSNSRSEMNVSTLELGDSALYLCATRSSGELFFGEGSRLTVL.

This clone was detected only once. The chain has TRBV27 and TRBJ2-7; D is uncertain. V gave up 2 bases and J gave up 1 base, with 6 bases separating them. Germline V gives CDR1 MNHEY, CDR2 SMNVEV (reference sequence). The CDR3 has 13 amino acids. CDR3 in amino acids: CASSLGPSYEQYF. For the CDR3, the DNA is TGTGCCAGCAGTTTAGGACCTTCCTACGAGCAGTACTTC.

V gene TRBV6-6 combines with J gene TRBJ2-6; D gene uncertain. Germline CDR1 MNHNY, CDR2 SVGAGI (reference sequence). Trimming took off 6 bases at V and 0 bases at J, with 9 bases between the two ends. The CDR3 has 15 residues. The CDR3 protein is CASRYSRSGANVLTF. The CDR3 DNA reads TGTGCCAGCAGATACAGCCGCTCTGGGGCCAACGTCCTGACTTTC.

This chain uses TRBV6-5 with TRBJ1-6; possibly TRBD1 for D (5 bases). CDR1 MNHEY and CDR2 SVGAGI come from the germline V gene. CDR3 length equals 13 residues. Trimming cost V 11 bases and J 7 bases, with 15 bases left between them. CDR3 residues: CAAYMGPNSPLHF. In DNA form, the CDR3 reads TGTGCCGCCTATATGGGACCGAATTCACCCCTCCACTTT.

The V and J genes are TRBV30 and TRBJ2-5, with TRBD2 matching 13 bases. The junction had 7 bases not matched to a gene; V was cut back by 2 bases and J by 1 base. The CDR3 consists of 17 residues. Germline assignment: CDR1 GTSNPN and CDR2 SVGIG (reference sequence). The CDR3 loop is CAWSSLTSGGTQETQYF. The CDR3 DNA reads as TGTGCCTGGAGTTCCCTGACTAGCGGGGGGACCCAAGAGACCCAGTACTTC.

This rearrangement joins TRBV2 to TRBJ2-5; D is uncertain. The germline gives CDR1 SNHLY, CDR2 FYNNEI. The CDR3 covers 13 residues. V lost 9 bases to trimming and J lost 2 bases, with 13 bases between them. CDR3 nucleotides: TGTGCCAGGGATAAGGACGGACAAGAGACCCAGTACTTC. The encoded protein is CARDKDGQETQYF.

The J gene is TRBJ2-1, the V gene TRBV12-5; D ambiguous. V was cut by 1 base and J by 0 bases, with 7 bases left in between. Germline CDR1 reads LGHNT; CDR2 reads FRNRAP. This CDR3 contains 15 residues. The CDR3 DNA reads as TGTGCTAGTGGTTTGGGCTCTCACTCCTACAATGAGCAGTTCTTC. Translating gives CASGLGSHSYNEQFF.

J is TRBJ2-7 and V is TRBV25-1; possibly TRBD1 for D (6 bases). V lost 2 bases and J lost 4, with 9 bases in between. This CDR3 is 13 amino acids long. Germline V gene lookup returns CDR1 MGHDK and CDR2 SYGVNS. For the CDR3, the DNA is TGTGCCAGCAGTGAACAGGGGCCTTACGAGCAGTACTTC. It encodes CASSEQGPYEQYF.

The chain combines TRBV5-4 with TRBJ2-1; 9 bases match TRBD1. This CDR3 is built from 14 residues. CDR1 and CDR2 from the germline V gene are SGHNT and YYREEE (reference sequence). Unmatched junction bases numbered 7, after V lost 5 bases and J lost 7 bases. The CDR3 DNA sequence: TGTGCCAGCAGACAGGGACAGGGATATAATGAGCAGTTCTTC. Its protein product is CASRQGQGYNEQFF.

V is TRBV3-1 (or the pseudogene TRBV3-2) and J is TRBJ1-6, with D tentatively TRBD1 (6 bases). This CDR3 comprises 15 residues. Looked up from germline, CDR1 is LGHDT and CDR2 is YNNKEL (reference sequence). Deletions cut 1 base from V and 6 bases from J, with 10 bases between. The CDR3 region is CASSQVVQGNSPLHF. CDR3 bases: TGTGCCAGCAGCCAAGTCGTACAGGGTAATTCACCCCTCCACTTT.

The chain employs TRBV2 and TRBJ2-6; D not resolved. There are 16 residues in the CDR3. Germline V CDR1 and CDR2: SNHLY, FYNNEI. V gave up 4 bases and J gave up 4 bases, with 14 bases separating them. The CDR3 region has the DNA TGTGCCAGCAGTGCGGGCAGGCCGTTGGGGGCCAACGTCCTGACTTTC. This gives the protein CASSAGRPLGANVLTF.

The rearrangement links TRBV15 to TRBJ1-2; D gene unclear. This CDR3 comprises 15 residues. The V gene's germline CDR1 is LNHNV and CDR2 YYDKDF (reference sequence). The V end was cut by 0 bases, the J end by 4 bases, with 12 bases between. Here the CDR3 DNA reads TGTGCCACCAGCAGAGATTCGGCCAGCTTCTATGGCTACACCTTC. Translation: CATSRDSASFYGYTF.

This sequence joins TRBV12-3 or TRBV12-4 and TRBJ1-1; D unresolved. The CDR3 spans 11 residues. The ends were cut back, 3 bases at V and 8 bases at J, with 7 bases in the middle. CDR3: CASSLSLEAFF. CDR3 coding DNA: TGTGCCAGCAGTTTGAGTCTCGAAGCTTTCTTT.

This sequence joins TRBV9 and TRBJ2-1; no firm D call. CDR3 length equals 11 residues. The germline V gene has CDR1 SGDLS and CDR2 YYNGEE. Trimming took 0 bases from V and 9 from J, leaving 4 bases between them. CDR3 sequence reads: CASSVGSEQFF. The CDR3 nucleotides read TGTGCCAGCAGCGTAGGCAGTGAGCAGTTCTTC.

The V call is TRBV6-5, the J call TRBJ1-6; 7 positions match TRBD1. CDR3 length equals 13 residues. With 7 bases clipped from V and 7 bases from J, the junction kept 4 bases outside the gene matches. Per the germline V gene, CDR1 is MNHEY and CDR2 is SVGAGI. The CDR3 loop reads CASTRGKNSPLHF. The CDR3 coding sequence is TGTGCCAGCACCAGGGGGAAAAATTCACCCCTCCACTTT.

The chain joins TRBV27 to TRBJ1-2; possibly TRBD1 for D (5 bases). The ends were cut back, 5 bases at V and 8 bases at J, with 18 bases in the middle. This CDR3 region has 14 residues. In germline, CDR1 is MNHEY, CDR2 SMNVEV (reference sequence). For the CDR3, the DNA is TGTGCCAGCAGTCCGCCTGGAGGGGCGGACGGCTACACCTTC. This codes for CASSPPGGADGYTF.

This chain uses TRBV11-2 with TRBJ1-5, with D perhaps matching TRBD1 (5 bases). The CDR3 is made up of 14 amino acids. Trimming removed 5 bases from V and 6 bases from J, with 14 bases in between. Looked up from germline, CDR1 is SGHAT and CDR2 is FQNNGV. The CDR3 here is CASSPLGVAQPQHF. CDR3 coding DNA: TGTGCCAGCAGCCCGCTGGGGGTCGCTCAGCCCCAGCATTTT.

This clone was recorded a few times. The rearrangement uses TRBV11-2 and TRBJ1-1; D ambiguous. V gave up 1 base and J gave up 7 bases, with 10 bases separating them. CDR1 and CDR2 (germline): SGHAT, FQNNGV. The CDR3 is 13 amino acids. The CDR3 loop reads CASSLVDWGEAFF. The CDR3 DNA reads as TGTGCCAGCAGCTTAGTAGATTGGGGTGAAGCTTTCTTT.

V usage is TRBV18 and J usage is TRBJ2-7; 7 positions agree with TRBD1. Germline loops: CDR1 KGHSH, CDR2 LQKENI. The CDR3 covers 14 residues. Trimming took 4 bases from V and 3 from J; bases not matched to a gene: 6. CDR3 sequence: CASSLGAGGYEQYF. As DNA, the CDR3 is TGTGCCAGCTCACTCGGGGCAGGGGGCTACGAGCAGTACTTC.